The 27 T cell receptor beta chains below all came from one sample that was sequenced in a study of patients and donors after allogeneic stem cell transplantation. One entry per CDR3 protein, called by TCRdb with MiXCR from the RT-PCR reads. The sample comprises some 960,000 distinct CDR3 sequences, about 20% of which are singletons, and 5% to 6.5% rests with the top ten. Material for sequencing was blood, either unsorted or a sorted T cell fraction (not recorded which). The receptors derive from a human donor who was either an allogeneic HSCT recipient or a stem cell or donor lymphocyte infusion donor (not recorded which). It is not recorded whose cells these are; they may come from a transplant donor.

This clonotype has more than one count but fewer than ten. In DNA, the CDR3 is TGTGCCAGCATCCCCCACCCCCAGGGACAAGGTCAAGCTTTCTTT. It codes for CASIPHPQGQGQAFF. The gene calls are TRBV6-1 and TRBJ1-1; possible D gene TRBD1, 6 bases. Germline CDR1 reads MNHNS; CDR2 reads SASEGT. The CDR3 loop spans 15 amino acids. V shed 7 bases and J shed 9 bases, with 24 bases lying between them.

The chain links TRBV20-1 to TRBJ2-1; 8 positions agree with TRBD1. Trimming cost V 0 bases and J 0 bases; bases outside gene matches: 16. Germline CDR1 is DFQATT and CDR2 is SNEGSKA (reference sequence). The CDR3 is 20 amino acids. This CDR3 is CSARDSFRRDRSSSYNEQFF. CDR3 sequence (DNA): TGCAGTGCTAGAGATAGTTTCCGGAGGGACAGGTCGAGCTCCTACAATGAGCAGTTCTTC.

This clonotype was detected only a few times. This sequence joins TRBV6-1 and TRBJ2-3; 9 nucleotides align to TRBD1. This CDR3 comprises 15 residues. Germline values: CDR1 MNHNS, CDR2 SASEGT. The trim removed 6 bases at V and 2 bases at J, leaving 6 bases unmatched. As DNA, the CDR3 is TGTGCCAGCAGCGGGGACAGGGCCTCCACAGATACGCAGTATTTT. Amino acids: CASSGDRASTDTQYF.

The rearrangement links TRBV12-3 or TRBV12-4 to TRBJ1-6; 8 nucleotides match TRBD1. The CDR3 has 15 residues. Germline trimming cut 6 bases from V and 7 bases from J; bases unmatched to any gene: 8. The CDR3 region has the DNA TGTGCCAGCAGCAAAACAGGGGGGCTAAATTCACCCCTCCACTTT. It yields the protein CASSKTGGLNSPLHF.

This sequence joins TRBV6-5 and TRBJ2-7; TRBD2 matches 7 bases. V was pared by 2 bases and J by 9 bases, with 13 bases of the junction left unmatched. Germline V gene data show CDR1 as MNHEY and CDR2 as SVGAGI. This CDR3 region has 15 residues. The CDR3 spells CASSYPGPGGPRQYF. CDR3 coding DNA: TGTGCCAGCAGTTACCCTGGACCGGGAGGCCCGAGGCAGTACTTC.

The chain links TRBV4-1 to TRBJ1-5; 12 positions match TRBD1. Germline CDR1 is MGHRA and CDR2 is YSYEKL. This CDR3 spans 16 amino acids. With 2 bases clipped from V and 5 bases from J, the junction kept 4 bases outside the gene matches. In nucleotides, the CDR3 is TGCGCCAGCAGCCAACGGGACAGGGGGCATCATCAGCCCCAGCATTTT. This encodes CASSQRDRGHHQPQHF.

The chain combines TRBV5-6 with TRBJ2-1; TRBD2 agrees at 15 bases. Germline-derived CDR1 and CDR2 are SGHDT and YYEEEE. Trimming removed 4 bases from V and 6 bases from J; junction bases left unmatched: 8. The CDR3 consists of 17 residues. The CDR3 DNA follows: TGTGCCAGCAGCCGGCGGACTAGCGGGAGGGCCTCCAATGAGCAGTTCTTC. Translating it yields CASSRRTSGRASNEQFF. Drawing the rest from reference TRBV5-6 and TRBJ2-1, the complete variable domain is DAGVTQSPTHLIKTRGQQVTLRCSPKSGHDTVSWYQQALGQGPQFIFQYYEEEERQRGNFPDRFSGHQFPNYSSELNVNALLLGDSALYLCASSRRTSGRASNEQFFGPGTRLTVL.

The genes are TRBV12-3 or TRBV12-4 and TRBJ2-5; D is unclear. The CDR3 loop spans 12 amino acids. The V end lost 8 bases, the J end lost 0 bases, and 7 bases lay between the germline ends. The CDR3 DNA follows: TGTGCCAGCCTCATGTACCAAGAGACCCAGTACTTC. Encoded protein: CASLMYQETQYF.

V gene TRBV18 combines with J gene TRBJ2-5, with 9 bases identical to TRBD2. CDR1 and CDR2 (germline): KGHSH, LQKENI. Trimming removed 6 bases from V and 4 bases from J; junction bases left unmatched: 12. The CDR3 covers 16 residues. In nucleotides, the CDR3 is TGTGCCAGCTCGCCTGTAGCGGGGGAGTTTGGAGAGACCCAGTACTTC. Its translation is CASSPVAGEFGETQYF.

This sequence joins TRBV20-1 and TRBJ2-3; 7 nucleotides line up with TRBD1. This CDR3 is built from 15 residues. The V and J ends lost 0 bases and 4 bases, in that order; junction bases with no gene match: 7. CDR1 and CDR2 (germline): DFQATT, SNEGSKA (reference sequence). In nucleotides, the CDR3 is TGCAGTGCTAGAGAGGGGACAGTACGGGCAGATACGCAGTATTTT. Translating it yields CSAREGTVRADTQYF.

There are a few counts of this clonotype. The V and J genes are TRBV5-4 and TRBJ2-5; D is uncertain. The CDR3 has 15 amino acids. Trimming cost V 0 bases and J 2 bases, with 11 bases left between them. Germline assignment: CDR1 SGHNT and CDR2 YYREEE (reference sequence). CDR3 loop: CASSLGLHDQETQYF. The CDR3, as DNA: TGTGCCAGCAGCTTGGGACTCCACGATCAAGAGACCCAGTACTTC.

This clonotype showed up many times. One end of the junction does not line up with germline, which may come from a read error. This chain connects TRBV5-1 to TRBJ1-3, with D possibly TRBD1 on 6 matching bases. Germline assignment: CDR1 SGHRS and CDR2 YFSETQ. This CDR3 comprises 15 residues. DNA of the CDR3: TGTGCCAGCAGTTTGACAGGAGGCTCTGGAAACACCATATATTTT. This encodes CASSLTGGSGNTIYF.

This clonotype came up a few times. V gene TRBV29-1 combines with J gene TRBJ1-1, with a tentative D call TRBD1 (6 bases). Trimming removed 7 bases at V and 3 bases at J, with 15 bases between. From germline, CDR1 is SQVTM and CDR2 ANQGSEA. This CDR3 comprises 13 residues. The CDR3 region is CSAEAGADTEAFF. The CDR3 nucleotides are TGCAGCGCCGAGGCGGGGGCGGACACTGAAGCTTTCTTT.

This chain uses TRBV7-9 with TRBJ2-3, with unresolved D. Looked up from germline, CDR1 is SEHNR and CDR2 is FQNEAQ (reference sequence). The CDR3 loop spans 12 amino acids. Trimming removed 3 bases at V and 4 bases at J, with 5 bases between. CDR3 loop: CASSLKPDTQYF. The CDR3 DNA is TGTGCCAGCAGCTTGAAACCAGATACGCAGTATTTT.

CDR3 bases: TGTGCCTGGAGGAAGGGAAACTATGGCTACACCTTC. This translates into CAWRKGNYGYTF. V usage is TRBV30 and J usage is TRBJ1-2; D is undetermined. V was shortened by 3 bases and J by 2 bases, with 7 bases between the two germline ends. Germline CDR1 and CDR2: GTSNPN and SVGIG (reference sequence). The CDR3 spans 12 residues.

The chain couples TRBV4-2 to TRBJ2-3; D ambiguous. CDR3 length equals 14 residues. V was shortened by 0 bases and J by 3 bases, with 7 bases between the two germline ends. Germline V gives CDR1 LGHNA, CDR2 YNFKEQ. The CDR3 DNA sequence: TGTGCCAGCAGCCAAGATGGGGTTACAGATACGCAGTATTTT. Translation gives CASSQDGVTDTQYF.

The DNA for the CDR3 is TGTGCCAGCAGCGTAGAGCCCCCAGGACAGATCCAAGAGACCCAGTACTTC. Amino acid sequence: CASSVEPPGQIQETQYF. The chain carries TRBV9 and TRBJ2-5; weak D call: TRBD1 (6 bases). CDR1 SGDLS and CDR2 YYNGEE come from the germline V gene. The CDR3 is made up of 17 amino acids. Trimming left V 0 bases short and J 1 base short, with 16 bases between.

This clonotype has more than one count but fewer than ten. V gene TRBV10-3 combines with J gene TRBJ1-1; 9 bases agree with TRBD1. CDR3 length: 14 residues. The J segment lost 3 bases and the V segment lost 5 bases, leaving 4 bases of the junction unmatched. CDR1 and CDR2 (germline): ENHRY, SYGVKD. CDR3 coding DNA: TGTGCCATCAGTACCCGGGACAGGGACACTGAAGCTTTCTTT. Amino acids: CAISTRDRDTEAFF.

CDR3 sequence (DNA): TGCGCCAGCAGCTCACCCGCAACAGCAGACTATGGCTACACCTTC. Protein: CASSSPATADYGYTF. The V and J genes are TRBV5-1 and TRBJ1-2, with unresolved D. Trimming took 3 bases from V and 3 from J, leaving 15 bases between them. This CDR3 contains 15 residues. CDR1 and CDR2 (germline): SGHRS, YFSETQ.

This chain links TRBV27 with TRBJ2-7; TRBD2 agrees at 11 bases. The CDR3 is 19 residues long. Germline assignment: CDR1 MNHEY and CDR2 SMNVEV (reference sequence). After removal of 1 base from V and 6 bases from J, the junction contained 17 bases not matched to a gene. CDR3 nucleotides: TGTGCCAGCAGTTTATTGGAGAGGTCTAGCGGGAGGAAGCCCCGCGAGCAGTACTTC. It yields the protein CASSLLERSSGRKPREQYF.

This clonotype appeared many times. The V gene is TRBV4-3, the J gene TRBJ1-5, with 7 bases that match TRBD1. CDR1 is LGHNA, CDR2 YSLEER, per germline. V was clipped by 0 bases and J by 5 bases; unmatched bases: 4. The CDR3 sequence is 15 residues long. CDR3 in DNA: TGCGCCAGCAGCCAAGACCGACAGGGTGATCAGCCCCAGCATTTT. It encodes CASSQDRQGDQPQHF.

This clonotype was found a few times. The chain couples TRBV6-4 to TRBJ2-2; D is possibly TRBD1 (5 bases). Trimming took 3 bases from V and 7 from J, leaving 9 bases between them. The CDR3 totals 13 residues. The germline V gene encodes CDR1 MRHNA and CDR2 SNTAGT. The CDR3 loop is CASSETGSGELFF. The CDR3 DNA follows: TGTGCCAGCAGTGAAACAGGTAGCGGGGAGCTGTTTTTT.

As regards this clonotype: A much bigger clone sits one base away, suggesting this may be a read error. V and J are TRBV12-3 or TRBV12-4 and TRBJ2-1; possibly TRBD2 for D (6 bases). The CDR3 extends over 17 amino acids. The CDR3 DNA follows: TGTGCCAGAAGTTTAGCGCGGGAAGCCCCCTCCTACAATGAGCAGTTCTTC. Translating it yields CARSLAREAPSYNEQFF.

The chain joins TRBV5-1 to TRBJ2-3; 7 nucleotides agree with TRBD2. J lost 8 bases, V lost 4 bases, and 10 bases had no gene match. This CDR3 contains 14 residues. Germline values: CDR1 SGHRS, CDR2 YFSETQ. The CDR3, as DNA: TGCGCCAGCAGCGCGGGGAGGGCCGATGTTACGCAGTATTTT. It yields the protein CASSAGRADVTQYF.

V and J are TRBV20-1 and TRBJ2-4; perhaps TRBD1 as D (5 bases). V was pared by 3 bases and J by 0 bases, with 9 bases between. This CDR3 is built from 14 residues. Germline CDR1 is DFQATT and CDR2 is SNEGSKA (reference sequence). The CDR3 bases are TGCAGTGCTAGCAGGGTAGTAGCCAAAAACATTCAGTACTTC. Translated, it gives CSASRVVAKNIQYF.

The chain recombines TRBV6-1 with TRBJ1-2; TRBD1 matches at 8 bases. CDR1 is MNHNS, CDR2 SASEGT, per germline. V gave up 6 bases and J gave up 3 bases; unmatched junction bases: 9. CDR3 size: 15 residues. The CDR3 protein is CASSRTGGNHYGYTF. CDR3 DNA sequence: TGTGCCAGCAGCCGTACAGGGGGTAACCACTATGGCTACACCTTC.

The chain recombines TRBV20-1 with TRBJ1-2; TRBD1 is a possible D gene (6 bases). V lost 3 bases and J 6 bases, leaving 11 bases between the germline ends. CDR3 length: 12 amino acids. Per the germline V gene, CDR1 is DFQATT and CDR2 is SNEGSKA (reference sequence). In DNA form, the CDR3 reads TGCAGTGCTAGTGCGCCAGGGGATGGCTACACCTTC. It translates to CSASAPGDGYTF.